The 20 T cell receptor beta chains below all came from one sample that was sequenced in a study of T cell responses to AZD1222 COVID-19 vaccine. Profiled with immunoSEQ multiplex PCR; TCRdb holds only in-frame clones, not every one. The sample lists approximately 190,000 clones, around 92% occurring once. The material sequenced was peripheral blood, taken on day 0 of AZD1222 vaccination. The receptors were sampled from an adult in good health.

The CDR3 coding sequence is TGTGCCAGCAGCCAAGAGTCTAGGGCTTACGAGCAGTACTTC. Translating gives CASSQESRAYEQYF. V and J are TRBV3-1 (or the pseudogene TRBV3-2) and TRBJ2-7; D call uncertain. Germline V gene sequence: CDR1 LGHDT, CDR2 YNNKEL (reference sequence). The CDR3 length is 14 residues. V shed 0 bases and J shed 4 bases, with 10 bases lying between them.

The chain has TRBV6-5 and TRBJ1-2; 8 bases fit TRBD1. CDR1 is MNHEY and CDR2 is SVGAGI in the germline V gene. The CDR3 runs to 13 residues. The V segment lost 6 bases and the J segment 8 bases; nucleotides outside the gene matches: 8. As DNA, the CDR3 is TGTGCCAGCAGAAAACAGGGGGAAGGAGGCTACACCTTC. It codes for CASRKQGEGGYTF.

Comments on this clone: Other DNA sequences in this specimen translate into the identical CDR3. The chain combines TRBV3-1 (or the pseudogene TRBV3-2) with TRBJ1-1; D is uncertain. The germline V gene encodes CDR1 LGHDT and CDR2 YNNKEL (reference sequence). The CDR3 covers 13 residues. Trimming left V 0 bases short and J 5 bases short, with 7 bases between. The CDR3 reads CASSQEGRTEAFF. Here the CDR3 DNA reads TGTGCCAGCAGCCAAGAGGGAAGGACTGAAGCTTTCTTT.

V gene TRBV7-9 combines with J gene TRBJ1-4, with D hard to call. CDR3 size: 16 residues. Germline-derived CDR1 and CDR2 are SEHNR and FQNEAQ (reference sequence). With 4 bases removed from V and 0 bases from J, the gap between germline ends came to 12 bases. This CDR3 reads CASSSNRLATNEKLFF. The CDR3 nucleotides read TGTGCCAGCAGCTCGAACCGGCTTGCAACTAATGAAAAACTGTTTTTT. Based on the CDR3 plus reference TRBV7-9 and TRBJ1-4, the full variable domain is DTGVSQNPRHKITKRGQNVTFRCDPISEHNRLYWYRQTLGQGPEFLTYFQNEAQLEKSRLLSDRFSAERPKGSFSTLEIQRTEQGDSAMYLCASSSNRLATNEKLFFGSGTQLSVL.

V and J are TRBV19 and TRBJ1-5; D gene uncertain. V was cut by 10 bases and J by 2 bases, with 12 bases left in between. The CDR3 loop spans 13 amino acids. The V gene's germline CDR1 is LNHDA and CDR2 SQIVND (reference sequence). The CDR3 coding sequence is TGTGCCACCGTCCGCGAGGGCAATCAGCCCCAGCATTTT. Residues: CATVREGNQPQHF.

The chain uses TRBV6-5 and TRBJ1-2; possible D gene TRBD1, 5 bases. The CDR3 is 13 amino acids. Germline loops: CDR1 MNHEY, CDR2 SVGAGI. The V end lost 4 bases, the J end lost 1 base, and 7 bases lay between the germline ends. The CDR3 DNA reads as TGTGCCAGCAGTTTAAGGGGTAACTATGGCTACACCTTC. Translated, it gives CASSLRGNYGYTF.

This chain connects TRBV29-1 to TRBJ1-3; maybe TRBD1 (5 bases). V dropped 5 bases and J dropped 2 bases, with 10 bases sitting between them. This CDR3 has 13 amino acids. Germline loops: CDR1 SQVTM, CDR2 ANQGSEA. This CDR3 is CSVSPGAGNTIYF. DNA for the CDR3: TGCAGCGTTTCACCGGGGGCTGGAAACACCATATATTTT.

The chain combines TRBV7-2 with TRBJ1-1; the D is unclear. The CDR3 has 14 residues. Germline assignment: CDR1 SGHTA and CDR2 FQGNSA. V was pared by 3 bases and J by 1 base, with 9 bases between. The CDR3 spells CASSFLERNTEAFF. The CDR3, as DNA: TGTGCCAGCAGCTTTTTAGAAAGGAACACTGAAGCTTTCTTT. Together with reference TRBV7-2 and TRBJ1-1, the CDR3 gives the full variable domain: GAGVSQSPSNKVTEKGKDVELRCDPISGHTALYWYRQSLGQGLEFLIYFQGNSAPDKSGLPSDRFSAERTGGSVSTLTIQRTQQEDSAVYLCASSFLERNTEAFFGQGTRLTVV.

V usage is TRBV27 and J usage is TRBJ1-5; D may be TRBD1 (6 bases). The germline V and J ends were trimmed by 4 bases and 1 base, with 8 bases remaining between them. CDR1 is MNHEY and CDR2 is SMNVEV in the germline V gene (reference sequence). CDR3 length equals 14 residues. The DNA for the CDR3 is TGTGCCAGCAGTTACAGGGCGAGCAATCAGCCCCAGCATTTT. Translation gives CASSYRASNQPQHF.

The V gene is TRBV6-5, the J gene TRBJ1-1; 8 nucleotides align to TRBD1. From germline, CDR1 is MNHEY and CDR2 SVGAGI. Trimming removed 7 bases from V and 4 bases from J; junction bases left unmatched: 8. There are 14 residues in the CDR3. CDR3 DNA: TGTGCCAGCACCCCAGGGGGCGTTGTCACTGAAGCTTTCTTT. The encoded protein is CASTPGGVVTEAFF.

The genes are TRBV2 and TRBJ1-1, with 8 bases aligning to TRBD1. Looked up from germline, CDR1 is SNHLY and CDR2 is FYNNEI. V was pared by 4 bases and J by 3 bases, with 4 bases of the junction left unmatched. The CDR3 consists of 14 residues. CDR3 in DNA: TGTGCCAGCAGTGCCCGACAGGGGCACACTGAAGCTTTCTTT. It encodes CASSARQGHTEAFF.

The rearrangement uses TRBV2 and TRBJ1-5, with 7 bases fitting TRBD1. Trimming at V came to 6 bases and at J to 1 base, leaving 3 bases not matched to a gene. Per germline, CDR1 SNHLY and CDR2 FYNNEI. The CDR3 sequence is 14 residues long. As DNA, the CDR3 is TGTGCCAGCAGCCTGGGACAGAGCAATCAGCCCCAGCATTTT. Its protein is CASSLGQSNQPQHF.

The rearrangement links TRBV3-1 (or the pseudogene TRBV3-2) to TRBJ1-1; possibly TRBD1 for D (5 bases). Trimming shortened V by 0 bases and J by 7 bases, and 18 bases separated the two germline ends. Germline CDR1 reads LGHDT; CDR2 reads YNNKEL (reference sequence). This CDR3 is built from 16 residues. The CDR3 DNA reads TGTGCCAGCAGCCAAGATGGGAGGGCAGGGATGGGTGAAGCTTTCTTT. As protein: CASSQDGRAGMGEAFF.

The chain couples TRBV5-1 to TRBJ2-5, with 8 bases matching TRBD2. The CDR3 covers 16 residues. CDR1 is SGHRS and CDR2 is YFSETQ in the germline V gene. With V trimmed by 0 bases and J by 5 bases, 9 bases remained unmatched. As DNA, the CDR3 is TGCGCCAGCAGCTTGGAGAGTAGCGGGGTTTTTGAGACCCAGTACTTC. It translates to CASSLESSGVFETQYF.

V gene TRBV6-6 combines with J gene TRBJ1-2; TRBD1 aligns across 7 bases. CDR3 length equals 14 residues. The junction had 6 bases not matched to a gene; V was cut back by 6 bases and J by 2 bases. Germline V gives CDR1 MNHNY, CDR2 SVGAGI (reference sequence). For the CDR3, the DNA is TGTGCCAGCAGACAGACAGGGTTAAACTATGGCTACACCTTC. It yields the protein CASRQTGLNYGYTF.

The gene calls are TRBV7-9 and TRBJ1-4, with D unclear. The CDR3 has 13 amino acids. V was pared by 6 bases and J by 7 bases, with 12 bases between. The germline CDR1 and CDR2 sequences are SEHNR and FQNEAQ (reference sequence). The chain's CDR3 is CASSSGRVEKLFF. DNA of the CDR3: TGTGCCAGCAGTTCGGGTAGGGTTGAAAAACTGTTTTTT. Full variable domain (missing parts from reference TRBV7-9 and TRBJ1-4): DTGVSQNPRHKITKRGQNVTFRCDPISEHNRLYWYRQTLGQGPEFLTYFQNEAQLEKSRLLSDRFSAERPKGSFSTLEIQRTEQGDSAMYLCASSSGRVEKLFFGSGTQLSVL.

V usage is TRBV19 and J usage is TRBJ1-1; 7 bases align to TRBD1. The CDR3 contains 14 residues. V lost 7 bases and J lost 2; bases outside the gene matches: 7. The germline V gene encodes CDR1 LNHDA and CDR2 SQIVND (reference sequence). The CDR3 protein is CASNPDRQNTEAFF. The CDR3 DNA reads as TGTGCCAGTAACCCGGACAGGCAAAACACTGAAGCTTTCTTT.

This clone was detected a few times. This rearrangement joins TRBV7-9 to TRBJ1-4; D call uncertain. CDR3 length: 12 residues. Germline assignment: CDR1 SEHNR and CDR2 FQNEAQ (reference sequence). Trimming left V 5 bases short and J 8 bases short, with 9 bases between. This CDR3 is CASSREEEKLFF. CDR3 DNA sequence: TGTGCCAGCAGCAGAGAAGAAGAAAAACTGTTTTTT.

This chain links TRBV13 with TRBJ2-2; 7 bases are shared with TRBD2. Germline assignment: CDR1 PRHDT and CDR2 FYEKMQ (reference sequence). V trimming: 1 base; J trimming: 1 base; junction bases outside the gene matches: 6. The CDR3 is made up of 17 amino acids. CDR3 protein: CASSLEGLAENTGELFF. CDR3 nucleotide sequence: TGTGCCAGCAGCTTAGAGGGCCTAGCGGAGAACACCGGGGAGCTGTTTTTT.

The J gene is TRBJ1-6, the V gene TRBV9; D possibly corresponds to TRBD1 (5 bases). This CDR3 spans 16 amino acids. CDR1 SGDLS and CDR2 YYNGEE come from the germline V gene. Trimming removed 4 bases from V and 0 bases from J, with 11 bases in between. This CDR3 reads CASSLTVSSYNSPLHF. The CDR3 region has the DNA TGTGCCAGCAGCTTGACAGTAAGCTCCTATAATTCACCCCTCCACTTT.